One sample yielded the 27 T cell receptor beta chains listed below, sequenced in a study of blood T cell repertoires in COVID-19. TCRdb's table, derived via immunoSEQ multiplex PCR, lists solely in-frame clones and lacks some. The sample lists 350,000 to 550,000 clones, approximately 90% occurring once. The sequencing input was peripheral blood. The receptors were sampled from a woman aged 25-40 years with acute or convalescent COVID-19.

The gene calls are TRBV7-3 and TRBJ2-1; no definite D call. The CDR3 extends over 14 amino acids. Germline V gene lookup returns CDR1 SGHTA and CDR2 FQGTGA. Trimming stripped 1 base from V and 5 bases from J, with 9 bases between. The CDR3 nucleotides read TGTGCCAGCAGCTTAATGGCAGTAAACAATGAGCAGTTCTTC. The encoded protein is CASSLMAVNNEQFF.

In its sample, this clone was seen once. The chain links TRBV11-3 to TRBJ2-5, with a tentative D call TRBD2 (6 bases). CDR3 size: 14 residues. Trimming took off 4 bases at V and 4 bases at J, with 13 bases between the two ends. CDR1 and CDR2 (germline): SGHNT, YENEEA. The CDR3 nucleotides are TGTGCCAGCAGCTACGGGGGTCAGGGAGAGACCCAGTACTTC. Its protein product is CASSYGGQGETQYF. Full variable domain (rest looked up from reference TRBV11-3 and TRBJ2-5): EAGVVQSPRYKIIEKKQPVAFWCNPISGHNTLYWYLQNLGQGPELLIRYENEEAVDDSQLPKDRFSAERLKGVDSTLKIQPAELGDSAVYLCASSYGGQGETQYFGPGTRLLVL.

The rearrangement links TRBV7-9 to TRBJ2-4, with TRBD1 matching over 7 bases. Germline CDR1 and CDR2: SEHNR and FQNEAQ (reference sequence). The CDR3 has 15 residues. V lost 5 bases, J lost 3 bases, and 7 bases stayed unmatched. CDR3 sequence: CASSQTTGSKNIQYF. CDR3 nucleotide sequence: TGTGCCAGCAGCCAAACGACAGGGAGCAAAAACATTCAGTACTTC.

The chain has TRBV7-9 and TRBJ2-3; 8 bases agree with TRBD2. Germline V gene sequence: CDR1 SEHNR, CDR2 FQNEAQ (reference sequence). The CDR3 is 15 residues long. The trim removed 5 bases at V and 4 bases at J, leaving 8 bases unmatched. The chain's CDR3 is CASSPEGLDSDTQYF. CDR3 DNA sequence: TGTGCCAGCAGCCCCGAGGGACTAGACTCAGATACGCAGTATTTT. Together with reference TRBV7-9 and TRBJ2-3, the CDR3 gives the full variable domain: DTGVSQNPRHKITKRGQNVTFRCDPISEHNRLYWYRQTLGQGPEFLTYFQNEAQLEKSRLLSDRFSAERPKGSFSTLEIQRTEQGDSAMYLCASSPEGLDSDTQYFGPGTRLTVL.

CDR3 amino acids: CASSWGASGDTDTQYF. CDR3 coding DNA: TGTGCCAGCAGCTGGGGCGCTAGCGGGGACACAGATACGCAGTATTTT. The rearrangement uses TRBV5-6 and TRBJ2-3; 9 bases are shared with TRBD2. The germline V gene has CDR1 SGHDT and CDR2 YYEEEE. The CDR3 loop spans 16 amino acids. Germline trimming cut 3 bases from V and 2 bases from J; bases unmatched to any gene: 7.

The chain carries TRBV19 and TRBJ1-5; D perhaps matches TRBD1 (6 bases). Germline lookup yields CDR1 LNHDA and CDR2 SQIVND (reference sequence). This CDR3 has 13 amino acids. V lost 5 bases to trimming and J lost 6 bases, with 11 bases between them. The CDR3 region is CASSVDRTQPQHF. The CDR3 DNA is TGTGCCAGTAGTGTCGACAGGACTCAGCCCCAGCATTTT.

The V call is TRBV7-6, the J call TRBJ2-7; D ambiguous. Germline CDR1 SGHVS, CDR2 FNYEAQ. The germline V and J ends were trimmed by 3 bases and 0 bases, with 12 bases remaining between them. The length of the CDR3 is 15 residues. The CDR3 sequence: CASSFYSTSSYEQYF. The CDR3, as DNA: TGTGCCAGCAGCTTTTACTCTACGAGCTCCTACGAGCAGTACTTC.

This rearrangement joins TRBV27 to TRBJ1-6, with a possible D match to TRBD1 (6 bases). Germline V gene data show CDR1 as MNHEY and CDR2 as SMNVEV (reference sequence). The CDR3 covers 13 residues. V lost 5 bases and J 9 bases, leaving 11 bases between the germline ends. The CDR3 DNA is TGTGCCAGCAGTGGGGGGGCAACTTCACCCCTCCACTTT. This codes for CASSGGATSPLHF.

The rearrangement links TRBV12-1 to TRBJ1-6; the table's TRBD1 call for D was not verified on the DNA. TRBV12-1 is listed as a pseudogene. This CDR3 is 15 amino acids long. The CDR3 DNA reads as TGTGCCAGCAGCTTTTTTACAGGGAGTAATTCACCCCTCCACTTT. Translating it yields CASSFFTGSNSPLHF.

Here the CDR3 reads CASSLSGSGAYEQYF. The CDR3 bases are TGTGCCAGCAGCTTAAGTGGTAGCGGGGCCTACGAGCAGTACTTC. The chain combines TRBV7-3 with TRBJ2-7; 8 bases fit TRBD2. Per the germline V gene, CDR1 is SGHTA and CDR2 is FQGTGA. The CDR3 is made up of 15 amino acids. J gave up 2 bases and V 1 base, and 4 bases lay outside the gene matches. Complete variable domain (other parts from reference TRBV7-3 and TRBJ2-7): GAGVSQTPSNKVTEKGKYVELRCDPISGHTALYWYRQSLGQGPEFLIYFQGTGAADDSGLPNDRFFAVRPEGSVSTLKIQRTERGDSAVYLCASSLSGSGAYEQYFGPGTRLTVT.

The genes are TRBV30 and TRBJ1-2, with D possibly TRBD1 on 6 matching bases. This CDR3 spans 15 amino acids. Germline-derived CDR1 and CDR2 are GTSNPN and SVGIG (reference sequence). V lost 0 bases, J lost 2 bases, and 13 bases lay in between. CDR3 nucleotides: TGTGCCTGGAGTGTCCCAGGGACAAGAAACTATGGCTACACCTTC. This sequence encodes CAWSVPGTRNYGYTF.

This chain joins TRBV30 and TRBJ2-3; TRBD2 matches 13 bases. There are 15 residues in the CDR3. Unmatched junction bases numbered 5, after V lost 5 bases and J lost 3 bases. CDR1 and CDR2 from the germline V gene are GTSNPN and SVGIG (reference sequence). CDR3 nucleotide sequence: TGTGCCTGGTCCCGACTAGCGGGGGGAACAGATACGCAGTATTTT. This gives the protein CAWSRLAGGTDTQYF.

The genes are TRBV6-5 and TRBJ2-1, with TRBD2 matching 7 bases. The J segment lost 5 bases and the V segment lost 4 bases, leaving 2 bases of the junction unmatched. The length of the CDR3 is 13 residues. Germline V gene sequence: CDR1 MNHEY, CDR2 SVGAGI. The CDR3 here is CASSWGGNNEQFF. CDR3 nucleotides: TGTGCCAGCAGTTGGGGAGGGAACAATGAGCAGTTCTTC.

The J gene is TRBJ1-1, the V gene TRBV6-4; D is perhaps TRBD1 (6 bases). Germline V gene sequence: CDR1 MRHNA, CDR2 SNTAGT. The CDR3 has 15 amino acids. V shed 10 bases and J shed 5 bases, with 23 bases lying between them. The DNA of the CDR3 is TGTGCCACCCGAAGAGAGCCAGGGGCAGGGACTGAAGCTTTCTTT. It yields the protein CATRREPGAGTEAFF.

The chain joins TRBV24-1 to TRBJ2-3; a possible D gene is TRBD2 (5 bases). The CDR3 has 17 residues. Per germline, CDR1 KGHDR and CDR2 SFDVKD. The V end was cut by 3 bases, the J end by 5 bases, with 20 bases between. CDR3 in DNA: TGTGCCACCAGTGATAGCGGCAGTGCATCAGCACAAGATACGCAGTATTTT. Translation gives CATSDSGSASAQDTQYF.

The chain couples TRBV7-3 to TRBJ2-3, with 12 positions matching TRBD2. The CDR3 runs 15 residues. CDR1 is SGHTA and CDR2 is FQGTGA in the germline V gene. Unmatched junction bases numbered 5, after V lost 4 bases and J lost 6 bases. The CDR3 loop reads CASSSSGGAYDTQYF. The CDR3 DNA reads as TGTGCCAGCAGCTCTAGCGGGGGGGCGTACGATACGCAGTATTTT.

The chain recombines TRBV5-4 with TRBJ2-7, with 7 bases identical to TRBD1. The germline V gene encodes CDR1 SGHNT and CDR2 YYREEE (reference sequence). The CDR3 runs 15 residues. The CDR3 nucleotides are TGTGCTACCAGAACGTCGGACAGGATTCGGGGCGAGCAGTACTTC. This sequence encodes CATRTSDRIRGEQYF.

This CDR3 reads CASSFGFVLFSGANVLTF. Here the CDR3 DNA reads TGTGCCAGTAGCTTCGGGTTCGTGCTATTCTCTGGGGCCAACGTCCTGACTTTC. V is TRBV19 and J is TRBJ2-6, with no clear D. This CDR3 has 18 amino acids. Germline-derived CDR1 and CDR2 are LNHDA and SQIVND (reference sequence). V lost 6 bases, J lost 0 bases, and 18 bases lay in between.

Only one count was recorded for this clone. The CDR3 reads CASSSHLATGGPGELFF. CDR3 nucleotides: TGTGCCAGCAGCTCCCACCTAGCGACAGGGGGCCCCGGGGAGCTGTTTTTT. The gene calls are TRBV9 and TRBJ2-2; TRBD1 matches at 10 bases. Germline V CDR1 and CDR2: SGDLS, YYNGEE. The V gene end was trimmed by 4 bases and the J gene end by 6 bases; junction bases not matched to a gene: 12. This CDR3 is 17 amino acids long.

In this sample, this clone turned up once. The rearrangement joins TRBV6-5 to TRBJ2-5; maybe TRBD2 (7 bases). V lost 6 bases and J lost 6, with 14 bases in between. The CDR3 length is 13 residues. The germline CDR1 and CDR2 sequences are MNHEY and SVGAGI. CDR3 DNA: TGTGCCAGCAGGAGGGGGGGTGGACAGACCCAGTACTTC. It is translated as CASRRGGGQTQYF.

The chain combines TRBV6-5 with TRBJ2-1; 7 bases match TRBD1. CDR1 MNHEY and CDR2 SVGAGI come from the germline V gene. V shed 8 bases, J shed 6 bases, and the junction held 4 bases outside the gene matches. The CDR3 loop spans 12 amino acids. CDR3 in amino acids: CASRDSTNEQFF. CDR3 coding DNA: TGTGCCAGCCGGGACAGTACCAATGAGCAGTTCTTC.

This clone has only a few counts. V usage is TRBV5-5 and J usage is TRBJ2-1, with TRBD1 matching over 7 bases. After removal of 3 bases from V and 3 bases from J, the junction contained 9 bases not matched to a gene. The CDR3 spans 16 residues. Germline CDR1 SGHKS, CDR2 YYEKEE (reference sequence). The DNA for the CDR3 is TGTGCCAGCAGCTCAGACGGGACAGCGATCTACAATGAGCAGTTCTTC. Its protein product is CASSSDGTAIYNEQFF. The full variable domain, in which reference TRBV5-5 and TRBJ2-1 provide the parts outside the CDR3, is DAGVTQSPTHLIKTRGQQVTLRCSPISGHKSVSWYQQVLGQGPQFIFQYYEKEERGRGNFPDRFSARQFPNYSSELNVNALLLGDSALYLCASSSDGTAIYNEQFFGPGTRLTVL.

This chain joins TRBV4-1 and TRBJ1-4; TRBD1 might be the D (6 bases). CDR1 and CDR2 (germline): MGHRA, YSYEKL. This CDR3 has 16 residues. The ends were cut back, 0 bases at V and 7 bases at J, with 15 bases in the middle. The CDR3 region is CASSQDIGAGVEKLFF. Here the CDR3 DNA reads TGCGCCAGCAGCCAAGATATCGGGGCAGGGGTTGAAAAACTGTTTTTT.

The chain uses TRBV9 and TRBJ2-1; TRBD1 might be the D (5 bases). Germline CDR1 is SGDLS and CDR2 is YYNGEE. The V end lost 0 bases, the J end lost 7 bases, and 14 bases lay between the germline ends. The CDR3 runs to 15 residues. The CDR3 bases are TGTGCCAGCAGCGTAGGATGGACAAAACGGAATGAGCAGTTCTTC. Its protein product is CASSVGWTKRNEQFF.

The chain has TRBV28 and TRBJ1-2; D is perhaps TRBD1 (5 bases). The CDR3 is made up of 13 amino acids. Germline-derived CDR1 and CDR2 are MDHEN and SYDVKM. Trimming took off 7 bases at V and 8 bases at J, with 17 bases between the two ends. This CDR3 is CASTIGQEGGYTF. The DNA for the CDR3 is TGTGCCAGCACAATAGGCCAGGAGGGGGGCTACACCTTC.

The V call is TRBV5-1, the J call TRBJ2-4, with no clear D. Germline CDR1 reads SGHRS; CDR2 reads YFSETQ. Trimming left V 0 bases short and J 3 bases short, with 13 bases between. This CDR3 has 16 amino acids. CDR3 nucleotides: TGCGCCAGCAGCTTGGTTCCGAATTACGGCAAAAACATTCAGTACTTC. This sequence encodes CASSLVPNYGKNIQYF.

This chain connects TRBV25-1 to TRBJ1-5, with a tentative D call TRBD1 (6 bases). The CDR3 has 15 amino acids. Germline V gives CDR1 MGHDK, CDR2 SYGVNS. Deletions cut 4 bases from V and 6 bases from J, with 16 bases between. This CDR3 is CASSVRTVVCQPQHF. The DNA for the CDR3 is TGTGCCAGCAGTGTCAGGACAGTGGTTTGTCAGCCCCAGCATTTT.